This T cell receptor (beta chain) was observed in a study of T cells of healthy individuals. TCRdb called the 5' RACE reads again in MiXCR, with one record for every CDR3 protein. The repertoire consists of around 80,000 distinct CDR3 sequences, with about 5.5% occurring once and the leading ten covering 7.5%. This clonotype turned up a few times. Germline CDR1 reads MNHEY; CDR2 reads SVGEGT. J gave up 7 bases and V 5 bases, and 16 bases lay outside the gene matches. This CDR3 contains 17 residues. The chain uses TRBV6-2 or TRBV6-3 and TRBJ2-1, with 8 nucleotides matching TRBD2. This TCR derives from a female donor in good health. DNA for the CDR3: TGTGCCAGCAGTGGACTAGCCCCCGGAACGGTGGCGAATGAGCAGTTCTTC. Its translation is CASSGLAPGTVANEQFF.